A selection of T cell receptor beta chains follows, all from one sample in a study of CD8+ T cells in alopecia areata. Generated by immunoSEQ multiplex PCR, the TCRdb table keeps only in-frame clones and is missing some. The sample consists of roughly 100,000 clones, approximately 58% of them appearing once. The sequenced sample was CD4+ T cells sorted from blood. These TCRs come from a human donor in good health. Both conserved end residues are part of each CDR3. The D gene is left open where the match is weak. Clone size is given for some rows only: seen once, a few or many times, or a class if the clone is expanded.

>14|.|TRBJ2-5|TRBV2|.
CASSVGRNQETQYF
TGTGCCAGCAGTGTCGGGCGGAATCAAGAGACCCAGTACTTC
>13|TRBD1|TRBJ1-6|TRBV6-5|few
CASRDTGDSPLHF
TGTGCCAGCAGGGATACAGGGGATTCACCCCTCCACTTT
>13|.|TRBJ2-2|TRBV2|once
CASNRLNTGELFF
TGTGCCAGCAACAGGCTGAACACCGGGGAGCTGTTTTTT
>13|.|TRBJ1-2|TRBV6-5|few
CASSYEAGAGYTF
TGTGCCAGCAGTTATGAGGCAGGAGCTGGCTACACCTTC
>15|TRBD2|TRBJ2-7|TRBV18|once
CASSPRRGANYEQYF
TGTGCCAGCTCACCCCGGCGGGGGGCCAACTACGAGCAGTACTTC
>11|.|TRBJ2-4|TRBV6-5|few
CASSAKNIQYF
TGTGCCAGCAGCGCCAAAAACATTCAGTACTTC
>15|.|TRBJ1-2|TRBV15|few
CATSRTRTENYGYTF
TGTGCCACCAGCAGAACCCGGACGGAGAACTATGGCTACACCTTC
>15|.|TRBJ1-2|TRBV15|.
CATSRMGYTRTGYTF
TGTGCCACCAGCAGAATGGGGTATACGAGAACTGGCTACACCTTC
>13|.|TRBJ2-5|TRBV29-1|.
CSVRPQEQETQYF
TGCAGCGTTCGGCCACAGGAGCAAGAGACCCAGTACTTC
>14|TRBD1|TRBJ2-7|TRBV29-1|.
CSVEGTGSYYEQYF
TGCAGCGTTGAGGGGACAGGGAGTTATTACGAGCAGTACTTC
>13|TRBD1|TRBJ2-7|TRBV30|.
CAWMKTGLHEQYF
TGTGCCTGGATGAAGACAGGGCTCCACGAGCAGTACTTC